This entry lists 21 T cell receptor beta chains sequenced from one sample in a study of blood T cell repertoires in COVID-19. Generated by immunoSEQ multiplex PCR, the TCRdb table keeps only in-frame clones and is missing some. The table includes approximately 310,000 clones, roughly 84% detected once. Sequenced input: peripheral blood. These receptors all come from a man between 45 and 60 years old with active or convalescent COVID-19.

This clone has only one observation. This rearrangement joins TRBV6-5 to TRBJ1-2, with D possibly TRBD1 on 6 matching bases. V lost 5 bases, J lost 7 bases, and 14 bases lay in between. Germline CDR1 and CDR2: MNHEY and SVGAGI. The CDR3 has 13 amino acids. The DNA of the CDR3 is TGTGCCAGCAGTCCACTCAGGGGAACTGGCTACACCTTC. It codes for CASSPLRGTGYTF.

This clone showed up just a few times. This chain uses TRBV5-1 with TRBJ2-3, with 7 bases aligning to TRBD1. The CDR3 totals 16 residues. V was clipped by 4 bases and J by 4 bases; unmatched bases: 12. The germline V gene has CDR1 SGHRS and CDR2 YFSETQ. As DNA, the CDR3 is TGCGCCAGCAGCCCATTGGGACAGAGCCACCCAGATACGCAGTATTTT. Amino acid sequence: CASSPLGQSHPDTQYF. Full variable domain (rest looked up from reference TRBV5-1 and TRBJ2-3): KAGVTQTPRYLIKTRGQQVTLSCSPISGHRSVSWYQQTPGQGLQFLFEYFSETQRNKGNFPGRFSGRQFSNSRSEMNVSTLELGDSALYLCASSPLGQSHPDTQYFGPGTRLTVL.

The gene calls are TRBV19 and TRBJ2-2; TRBD2 agrees at 8 bases. The CDR3 is 15 residues long. V shed 7 bases, J shed 0 bases, and the junction held 4 bases outside the gene matches. The germline CDR1 and CDR2 sequences are LNHDA and SQIVND (reference sequence). For the CDR3, the DNA is TGTGCCAGTACGCGTAGCGGGGCGAACACCGGGGAGCTGTTTTTT. Translation: CASTRSGANTGELFF.

The rearrangement links TRBV15 to TRBJ1-5, with TRBD1 matching over 7 bases. This CDR3 has 18 amino acids. Germline CDR1 LNHNV, CDR2 YYDKDF (reference sequence). Trimming removed 0 bases from V and 1 base from J; junction bases left unmatched: 9. CDR3 protein: CATSRDRPGQTSNQPQHF. As DNA, the CDR3 is TGTGCCACCAGCAGAGATAGACCGGGACAGACAAGCAATCAGCCCCAGCATTTT.

Only one count was recorded for this clone. The V and J genes are TRBV28 and TRBJ2-7; 7 bases align to TRBD1. The V segment lost 7 bases and the J segment 3 bases; nucleotides outside the gene matches: 15. The CDR3 is made up of 16 amino acids. The germline CDR1 and CDR2 sequences are MDHEN and SYDVKM. The DNA of the CDR3 is TGTGCCAGCATAGCCCAAGGGGAACGGGACAGCTACGAGCAGTACTTC. Translated: CASIAQGERDSYEQYF.

The chain carries TRBV19 and TRBJ2-1; TRBD2 aligns across 7 bases. J gave up 4 bases and V 8 bases, and 17 bases lay outside the gene matches. The germline CDR1 and CDR2 sequences are LNHDA and SQIVND (reference sequence). The CDR3 is 17 amino acids. Written as DNA, the CDR3 is TGTGCCAGTCGAGGAGGGGAGAGGGGACTATATTACAATGAGCAGTTCTTC. This translates into CASRGGERGLYYNEQFF. Together with reference TRBV19 and TRBJ2-1, the CDR3 gives the full variable domain: DGGITQSPKYLFRKEGQNVTLSCEQNLNHDAMYWYRQDPGQGLRLIYYSQIVNDFQKGDIAEGYSVSREKKESFPLTVTSAQKNPTAFYLCASRGGERGLYYNEQFFGPGTRLTVL.

CDR3 residues: CASSSQGGGGYEQYF. Here the CDR3 DNA reads TGTGCCAGCAGTTCCCAAGGTGGCGGGGGCTACGAGCAGTACTTC. The gene calls are TRBV28 and TRBJ2-7; 7 bases align to TRBD2. The CDR3 sequence is 15 residues long. V shed 4 bases, J shed 3 bases, and the junction held 9 bases outside the gene matches. Per germline, CDR1 MDHEN and CDR2 SYDVKM.

The gene calls are TRBV28 and TRBJ2-2; a possible D gene is TRBD1 (6 bases). The V end lost 7 bases, the J end lost 0 bases, and 12 bases lay between the germline ends. The germline V gene has CDR1 MDHEN and CDR2 SYDVKM. The CDR3 runs to 15 residues. CDR3 in amino acids: CASKGRTANTGELFF. CDR3 nucleotide sequence: TGTGCCAGCAAAGGAAGGACAGCGAACACCGGGGAGCTGTTTTTT.

V usage is TRBV28 and J usage is TRBJ1-5; a weak D match, TRBD1 (5 bases). The CDR3 runs to 12 residues. Between the trimmed V and J ends, which lost 5 bases and 5 bases, there was a span of 7 bases. Germline V gene lookup returns CDR1 MDHEN and CDR2 SYDVKM. CDR3 loop: CASSGADQPQHF. In DNA form, the CDR3 reads TGTGCCAGCAGTGGGGCAGATCAGCCCCAGCATTTT.

The V call is TRBV5-6, the J call TRBJ2-1; TRBD2 is a possible D gene (5 bases). Germline lookup yields CDR1 SGHDT and CDR2 YYEEEE. The CDR3 is 13 residues long. Trimming pared 2 bases from V and 9 bases from J, leaving 12 bases between. The CDR3 nucleotides read TGTGCCAGCAGCTTTAGTGGGAGTCGTGAGCAGTTCTTC. It specifies CASSFSGSREQFF.

The chain carries TRBV19 and TRBJ2-7, with D perhaps TRBD1 (5 bases). V was pared by 5 bases and J by 6 bases, with 14 bases between. CDR1 is LNHDA, CDR2 SQIVND, per germline (reference sequence). The CDR3 has 13 amino acids. This CDR3 is CASSDRRAGEQYF. DNA of the CDR3: TGTGCCAGTAGTGACAGACGGGCCGGCGAGCAGTACTTC.

This sequence joins TRBV24-1 and TRBJ2-3, with 10 bases fitting TRBD2. The J segment lost 6 bases and the V segment lost 2 bases, leaving 7 bases of the junction unmatched. Looked up from germline, CDR1 is KGHDR and CDR2 is SFDVKD. This CDR3 has 16 residues. In DNA form, the CDR3 reads TGTGCCACCAGTGATTCCGCTAGCGGGGGCCCTGATACGCAGTATTTT. As protein: CATSDSASGGPDTQYF.

This clone came up a few times. The V gene is TRBV5-5, the J gene TRBJ1-3; unclear D gene. The germline V gene has CDR1 SGHKS and CDR2 YYEKEE (reference sequence). CDR3 size: 14 residues. V was clipped by 4 bases and J by 0 bases, with 8 bases between them. This chain's CDR3 is CASSHEASGNTIYF. The CDR3 DNA follows: TGTGCCAGCAGCCACGAGGCCTCTGGAAACACCATATATTTT.

The chain is built from TRBV11-2 and TRBJ1-6; TRBD1 matches at 7 bases. Germline V lookup: CDR1 SGHAT, CDR2 FQNNGV. J was trimmed by 7 bases and V by 5 bases; bases with no gene match: 8. CDR3 length: 15 residues. Here the CDR3 reads CASSPADRRNSPLHF. The CDR3 bases are TGTGCCAGCAGCCCAGCGGACAGGAGAAATTCACCCCTCCACTTT.

V is TRBV18 and J is TRBJ1-1; TRBD1 matches 9 bases. The length of the CDR3 is 17 residues. Germline V gene data show CDR1 as KGHSH and CDR2 as LQKENI. V trimming: 6 bases; J trimming: 1 base; junction bases outside the gene matches: 12. The CDR3 nucleotides read TGTGCCAGCTCTCAAACCCTACGACAGGGGGAGAACACTGAAGCTTTCTTT. Translation: CASSQTLRQGENTEAFF.

The rearrangement links TRBV25-1 to TRBJ2-7; D gene uncertain. This CDR3 is 12 amino acids long. V gave up 9 bases and J gave up 3 bases, with 12 bases separating them. Germline V gene sequence: CDR1 MGHDK, CDR2 SYGVNS. CDR3 protein: CASSPDGYEQYF. The CDR3 DNA is TGTGCCAGTAGCCCCGACGGCTACGAGCAGTACTTC.

The chain has TRBV5-1 and TRBJ2-2; TRBD1 is a possible D gene (6 bases). The germline gives CDR1 SGHRS, CDR2 YFSETQ. The CDR3 has 14 amino acids. V was cut by 7 bases and J by 6 bases, with 16 bases left in between. The CDR3 region has the DNA TGCGCCAGCTCGGACCCAGGGGTACCCGGGGAGCTGTTTTTT. Translated: CASSDPGVPGELFF.

The CDR3 protein is CASSYSRAQIHYGYTF. CDR3 nucleotide sequence: TGTGCCAGCAGTTACTCGAGGGCCCAGATCCACTATGGCTACACCTTC. This sequence joins TRBV6-5 and TRBJ1-2; no clear D. This CDR3 has 16 residues. Germline loops: CDR1 MNHEY, CDR2 SVGAGI. V was clipped by 0 bases and J by 3 bases, with 14 bases between them.

The chain employs TRBV3-1 (or the pseudogene TRBV3-2) and TRBJ1-1; no clear D gene. The V gene lost 3 bases and the J gene lost 6 bases, with 14 bases spanning the gap. The CDR3 length is 14 residues. Germline lookup yields CDR1 LGHDT and CDR2 YNNKEL (reference sequence). CDR3 DNA: TGTGCCAGCAGCCAGGGCTTCTTAGGATCTGAAGCTTTCTTT. Protein: CASSQGFLGSEAFF.

The chain is built from TRBV6-6 and TRBJ1-5; 7 nucleotides line up with TRBD1. Germline trimming cut 2 bases from V and 6 bases from J; bases unmatched to any gene: 7. This CDR3 contains 15 residues. Germline CDR1 and CDR2: MNHNY and SVGAGI (reference sequence). DNA for the CDR3: TGTGCCAGCAGTTACCCCCAGGGGGTCAGTCAGCCCCAGCATTTT. As protein: CASSYPQGVSQPQHF.

The chain links TRBV10-3 to TRBJ1-3; a possible D gene is TRBD1 (6 bases). Trimming shortened V by 10 bases and J by 0 bases, and 13 bases separated the two germline ends. The germline V gene has CDR1 ENHRY and CDR2 SYGVKD. This CDR3 comprises 14 residues. The CDR3 loop is CAKRQDLSGNTIYF. The CDR3 DNA reads TGTGCCAAGCGACAGGACCTCTCTGGAAACACCATATATTTT.